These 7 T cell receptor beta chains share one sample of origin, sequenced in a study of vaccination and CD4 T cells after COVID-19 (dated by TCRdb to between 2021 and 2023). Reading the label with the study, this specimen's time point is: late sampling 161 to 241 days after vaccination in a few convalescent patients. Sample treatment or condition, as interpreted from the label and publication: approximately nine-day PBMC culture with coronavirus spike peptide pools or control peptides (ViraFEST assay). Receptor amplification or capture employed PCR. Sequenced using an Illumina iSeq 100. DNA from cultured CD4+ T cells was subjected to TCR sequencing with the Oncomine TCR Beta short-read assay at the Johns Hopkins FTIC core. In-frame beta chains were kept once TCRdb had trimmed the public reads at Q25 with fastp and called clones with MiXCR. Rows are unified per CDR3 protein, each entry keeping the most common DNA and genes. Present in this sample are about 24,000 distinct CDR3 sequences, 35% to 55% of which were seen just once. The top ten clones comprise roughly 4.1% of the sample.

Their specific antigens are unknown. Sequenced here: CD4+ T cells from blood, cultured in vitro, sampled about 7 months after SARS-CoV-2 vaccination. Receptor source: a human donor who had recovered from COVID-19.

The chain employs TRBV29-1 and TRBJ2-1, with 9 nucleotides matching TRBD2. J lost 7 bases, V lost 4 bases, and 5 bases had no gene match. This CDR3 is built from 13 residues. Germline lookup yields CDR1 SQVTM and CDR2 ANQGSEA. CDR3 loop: CSVGLAVRNEQFF. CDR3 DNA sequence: TGCAGCGTTGGACTAGCGGTGAGGAATGAGCAGTTCTTC.

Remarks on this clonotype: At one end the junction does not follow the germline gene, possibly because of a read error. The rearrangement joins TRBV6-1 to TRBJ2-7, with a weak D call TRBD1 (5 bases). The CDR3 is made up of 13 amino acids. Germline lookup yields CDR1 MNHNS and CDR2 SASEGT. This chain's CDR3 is CASSPDTRKSENF. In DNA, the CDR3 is TGTGCCAGCAGTCCGGACACCAGGAAATCGGAGAACTTC.

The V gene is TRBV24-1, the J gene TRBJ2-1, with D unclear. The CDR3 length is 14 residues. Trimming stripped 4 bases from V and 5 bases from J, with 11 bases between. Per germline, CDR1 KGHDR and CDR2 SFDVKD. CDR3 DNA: TGTGCCACCAGTGACCCCCCTCTCCACAATGAGCAGTTCTTC. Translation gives CATSDPPLHNEQFF.

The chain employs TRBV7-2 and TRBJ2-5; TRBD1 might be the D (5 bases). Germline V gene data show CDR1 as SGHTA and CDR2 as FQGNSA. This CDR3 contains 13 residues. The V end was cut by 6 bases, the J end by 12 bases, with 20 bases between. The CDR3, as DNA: TGTGCCAGCAGGGGGCCGAATCTGGTCTCAAAGTACTTC. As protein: CASRGPNLVSKYF. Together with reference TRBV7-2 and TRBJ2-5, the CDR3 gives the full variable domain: GAGVSQSPSNKVTEKGKDVELRCDPISGHTALYWYRQSLGQGLEFLIYFQGNSAPDKSGLPSDRFSAERTGGSVSTLTIQRTQQEDSAVYLCASRGPNLVSKYFGPGTRLLVL.

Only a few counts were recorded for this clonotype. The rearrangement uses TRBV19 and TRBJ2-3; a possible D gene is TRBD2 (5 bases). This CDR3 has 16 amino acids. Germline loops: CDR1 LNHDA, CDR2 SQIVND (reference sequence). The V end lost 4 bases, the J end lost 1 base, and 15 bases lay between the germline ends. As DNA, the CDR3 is TGTGCCAGTAGTAGGACTGGCGGTTGGGGCACAGATACGCAGTATTTT. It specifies CASSRTGGWGTDTQYF. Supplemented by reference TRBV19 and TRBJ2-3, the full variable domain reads DGGITQSPKYLFRKEGQNVTLSCEQNLNHDAMYWYRQDPGQGLRLIYYSQIVNDFQKGDIAEGYSVSREKKESFPLTVTSAQKNPTAFYLCASSRTGGWGTDTQYFGPGTRLTVL.

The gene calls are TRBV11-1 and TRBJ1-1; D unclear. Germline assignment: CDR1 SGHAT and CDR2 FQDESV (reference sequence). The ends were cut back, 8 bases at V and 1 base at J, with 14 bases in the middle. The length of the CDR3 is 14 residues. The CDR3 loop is CASGLRQANTEAFF. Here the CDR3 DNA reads TGTGCCAGCGGACTAAGGCAGGCGAACACTGAAGCTTTCTTT.

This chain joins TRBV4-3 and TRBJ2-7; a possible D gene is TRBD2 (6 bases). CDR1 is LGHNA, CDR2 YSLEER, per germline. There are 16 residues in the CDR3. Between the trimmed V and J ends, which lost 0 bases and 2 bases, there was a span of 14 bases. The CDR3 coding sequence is TGCGCCAGCAGCCAAGAGCGGCTAGCGTTAACCTACGAGCAGTACTTC. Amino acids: CASSQERLALTYEQYF.